This T cell receptor (beta chain) is drawn from a study of cytomegalovirus exposure and HLA in healthy donors. Study conclusions and caveats: In vitro work confirmed that a few CMV-associated chains recognize CMV antigens. The study labeled under 200 TCR beta chains cytomegalovirus-associated. Most TCR sequences showed up rarely, but some public TCRs showed up in many donors.

Points on this clone: Its antigen remains unknown.

Donors were drawn from the approximately 120-subject validation cohort, separate from the 666-subject first cohort. Germline V CDR1 and CDR2: LNHDA, SQIVND (reference sequence). V lost 4 bases to trimming and J lost 3 bases; unmatched junction nucleotides: 4. The CDR3 is 14 residues long. Generated by immunoSEQ multiplex PCR, the TCRdb table keeps only in-frame clones and is missing some. The data contain under 80,000 clones, approximately 93% of them singletons. The specimen sequenced was PBMCs. The clonotype originates from a woman younger than 35 in good health and CMV-seropositive. The gene calls are TRBV19 and TRBJ2-7, with TRBD1 matching 9 bases. The CDR3 nucleotides are TGTGCCAGTAGTACGACAGGGGGGGTCTACGAGCAGTACTTC. It yields the protein CASSTTGGVYEQYF.